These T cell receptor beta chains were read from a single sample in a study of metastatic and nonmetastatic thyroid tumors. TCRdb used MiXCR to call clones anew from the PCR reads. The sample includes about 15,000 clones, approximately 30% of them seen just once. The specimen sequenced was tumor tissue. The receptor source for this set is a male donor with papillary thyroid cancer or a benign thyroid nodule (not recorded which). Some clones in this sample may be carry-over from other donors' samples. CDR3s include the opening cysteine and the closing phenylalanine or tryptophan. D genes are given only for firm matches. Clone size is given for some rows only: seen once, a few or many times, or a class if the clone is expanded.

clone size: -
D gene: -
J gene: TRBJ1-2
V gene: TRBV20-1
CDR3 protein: CSARVRGGVGYTF
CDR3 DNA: TGCAGTGCTAGAGTGAGGGGCGGGGTAGGCTACACCTTC

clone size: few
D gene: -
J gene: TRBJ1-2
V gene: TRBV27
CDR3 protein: CASSLGADMWHLDGYTF
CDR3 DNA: TGTGCCAGCAGTTTGGGGGCGGACATGTGGCATCTCGATGGCTACACCTTC

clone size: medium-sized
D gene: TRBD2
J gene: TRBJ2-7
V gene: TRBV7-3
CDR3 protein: CASSATGLAGDEQYF
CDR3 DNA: TGTGCCAGCAGCGCGACGGGACTAGCGGGGGACGAGCAGTACTTC

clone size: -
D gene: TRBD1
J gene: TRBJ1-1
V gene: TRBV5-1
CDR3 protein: CASIPGTGRIEAFF
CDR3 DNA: TGCGCCAGCATACCCGGGACAGGGAGGATTGAAGCTTTCTTT

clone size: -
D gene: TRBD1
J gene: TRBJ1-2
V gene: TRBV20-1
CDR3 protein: CSARGTEDYGYTF
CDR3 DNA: TGCAGTGCTAGGGGGACAGAAGACTATGGCTACACCTTC

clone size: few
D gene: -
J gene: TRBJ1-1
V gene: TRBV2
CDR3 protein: CASTLGTDSEAFF
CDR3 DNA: TGTGCCAGCACCCTCGGGACTGATTCTGAAGCTTTCTTT

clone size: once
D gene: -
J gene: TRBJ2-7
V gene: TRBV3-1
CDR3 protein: CAISLTRGYEQYF
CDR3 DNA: TGTGCCATCAGCCTAACACGGGGGTACGAGCAGTACTTC

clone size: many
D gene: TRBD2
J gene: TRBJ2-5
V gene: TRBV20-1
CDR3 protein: CSARVGGGAQETQYF
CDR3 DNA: TGCAGTGCTAGAGTAGGCGGGGGGGCGCAAGAGACCCAGTACTTC

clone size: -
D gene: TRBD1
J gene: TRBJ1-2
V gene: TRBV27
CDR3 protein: CASSLLGQVPYGYTF
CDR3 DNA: TGTGCCAGCAGTTTATTGGGACAGGTCCCTTATGGCTACACCTTC

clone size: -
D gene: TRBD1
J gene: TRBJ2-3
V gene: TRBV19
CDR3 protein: CASSTRTGCTDTQYF
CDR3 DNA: TGTGCCAGTAGTACCCGGACAGGTTGTACAGATACGCAGTATTTT

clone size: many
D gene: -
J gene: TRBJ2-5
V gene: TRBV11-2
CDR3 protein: CASSLYAGSTQETQYF
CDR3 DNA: TGTGCCAGCAGCTTATATGCGGGGTCCACCCAAGAGACCCAGTACTTC